A selection of T cell receptor beta chains follows, all from one sample in a study of blood T cell repertoires in COVID-19. Produced via immunoSEQ multiplex PCR; TCRdb's table is partial and in-frame only. Of 120,000 or so clones listed, over 75% are singletons. The sequenced sample was peripheral blood. These receptor sequences come from a man older than 75 with active or convalescent COVID-19. The CDR3 runs from the conserved cysteine through the conserved F or W. The order of the fields is CDR3 length, V gene, D gene, J gene, CDR3 protein. The D gene is left open where the match is weak.

cdr3_length: 15
v_call: TRBV5-1
d_call: NA
j_call: TRBJ2-5
cdr3_aa: CASSFGSRGIETQYF

cdr3_length: 15
v_call: TRBV5-4
d_call: TRBD1
j_call: TRBJ2-3
cdr3_aa: CASSNRQGSPDTQYF

cdr3_length: 16
v_call: TRBV10-2
d_call: NA
j_call: TRBJ2-2
cdr3_aa: CASTLDGGIDTGELFF

cdr3_length: 13
v_call: TRBV6-6
d_call: NA
j_call: TRBJ2-5
cdr3_aa: CASTIRYQETQYF

cdr3_length: 13
v_call: TRBV28
d_call: NA
j_call: TRBJ1-5
cdr3_aa: CASRPQGWQPQHF

cdr3_length: 15
v_call: TRBV23-1
d_call: NA
j_call: TRBJ2-7
cdr3_aa: CASSQCGARSYEQYF

cdr3_length: 17
v_call: TRBV5-4
d_call: TRBD2
j_call: TRBJ2-3
cdr3_aa: CASSLDGIAGEADTQYF

cdr3_length: 15
v_call: TRBV7-3
d_call: TRBD2
j_call: TRBJ2-3
cdr3_aa: CASSFSGGDTDTQYF

cdr3_length: 13
v_call: TRBV6-5
d_call: NA
j_call: TRBJ2-2
cdr3_aa: CASRKTVPGELFF

cdr3_length: 17
v_call: TRBV5-1
d_call: TRBD1
j_call: TRBJ1-1
cdr3_aa: CASSLEDRVYANTEAFF

cdr3_length: 14
v_call: TRBV3-1/TRBV3-2
d_call: NA
j_call: TRBJ2-7
cdr3_aa: CASSQNSGAYEQYF

cdr3_length: 15
v_call: TRBV10-2
d_call: NA
j_call: TRBJ2-1
cdr3_aa: CASSESVRSYNEQFF

cdr3_length: 15
v_call: TRBV30
d_call: NA
j_call: TRBJ1-5
cdr3_aa: CAWSVSRLLNQPQHF

cdr3_length: 13
v_call: TRBV2
d_call: TRBD2
j_call: TRBJ2-1
cdr3_aa: CATLAGPYNEQFF

cdr3_length: 16
v_call: TRBV25-1
d_call: NA
j_call: TRBJ1-2
cdr3_aa: CASSYSGQSAHPGYTF

cdr3_length: 15
v_call: TRBV10-3
d_call: NA
j_call: TRBJ1-4
cdr3_aa: CAISEGYSPNEKLFF

cdr3_length: 16
v_call: TRBV21-1
d_call: NA
j_call: TRBJ2-4
cdr3_aa: CASSMGTGLAKNIQYF

cdr3_length: 14
v_call: TRBV9
d_call: NA
j_call: TRBJ1-2
cdr3_aa: CASSVDEGVHGYTF

cdr3_length: 13
v_call: TRBV2
d_call: TRBD2
j_call: TRBJ2-3
cdr3_aa: CASAGGPTDTQYF

cdr3_length: 15
v_call: TRBV21-1
d_call: NA
j_call: TRBJ1-5
cdr3_aa: CASSLQGDGNQPQHF

cdr3_length: 13
v_call: TRBV18
d_call: TRBD1
j_call: TRBJ1-5
cdr3_aa: CASSSQGAQPQHF

cdr3_length: 12
v_call: TRBV5-4
d_call: NA
j_call: TRBJ1-2
cdr3_aa: CASSLESYGYTF

cdr3_length: 15
v_call: TRBV7-6
d_call: TRBD1
j_call: TRBJ2-2
cdr3_aa: CASSLVAGGSGELFF

cdr3_length: 15
v_call: TRBV7-2
d_call: TRBD1
j_call: TRBJ2-7
cdr3_aa: CASSLVGDSSYEQYF

cdr3_length: 12
v_call: TRBV7-9
d_call: NA
j_call: TRBJ2-2
cdr3_aa: CASSLPGGELFF

cdr3_length: 15
v_call: TRBV6-5
d_call: TRBD1
j_call: TRBJ1-3
cdr3_aa: CASSFEGASGNTIYF

cdr3_length: 14
v_call: TRBV7-2
d_call: NA
j_call: TRBJ2-1
cdr3_aa: CASSFFGTPNEQFF

cdr3_length: 14
v_call: TRBV6-5
d_call: NA
j_call: TRBJ1-6
cdr3_aa: CASSSGVLRTPLHF

cdr3_length: 14
v_call: TRBV5-1
d_call: NA
j_call: TRBJ1-6
cdr3_aa: CASSLGGGYSPLHF

cdr3_length: 15
v_call: TRBV7-7
d_call: TRBD1
j_call: TRBJ2-1
cdr3_aa: CASSPGQESYNEQFF

cdr3_length: 12
v_call: TRBV14
d_call: NA
j_call: TRBJ1-6
cdr3_aa: CASSRRNSPLHF

cdr3_length: 13
v_call: TRBV19
d_call: NA
j_call: TRBJ2-7
cdr3_aa: CASSISAPGEQYF

cdr3_length: 14
v_call: TRBV6-5
d_call: NA
j_call: TRBJ1-4
cdr3_aa: CASSSRGGDEKLFF

cdr3_length: 19
v_call: TRBV19
d_call: TRBD1
j_call: TRBJ1-1
cdr3_aa: CASSRGGRTGVGVNTEAFF

cdr3_length: 15
v_call: TRBV5-1
d_call: TRBD1
j_call: TRBJ2-2
cdr3_aa: CASSDGTGFVGELFF

cdr3_length: 13
v_call: TRBV15
d_call: NA
j_call: TRBJ1-4
cdr3_aa: CATSPRLNEKLFF

cdr3_length: 14
v_call: TRBV5-1
d_call: TRBD2
j_call: TRBJ2-7
cdr3_aa: CASTIAGGSYEQYF

cdr3_length: 13
v_call: TRBV6-4
d_call: TRBD1
j_call: TRBJ1-2
cdr3_aa: CASPVRRGLGYTF

cdr3_length: 14
v_call: TRBV19
d_call: TRBD1
j_call: TRBJ2-7
cdr3_aa: CASSQTGSLHEQYF

cdr3_length: 14
v_call: TRBV5-4
d_call: NA
j_call: TRBJ2-3
cdr3_aa: CASSTITTGHTQYF

cdr3_length: 16
v_call: TRBV5-3
d_call: TRBD2
j_call: TRBJ2-2
cdr3_aa: CARSPGEGGPLGELFF

cdr3_length: 15
v_call: TRBV3-1/TRBV3-2
d_call: NA
j_call: TRBJ1-1
cdr3_aa: CASSRGGTDNTEAFF

cdr3_length: 14
v_call: TRBV28
d_call: TRBD1
j_call: TRBJ1-4
cdr3_aa: CASSLTGGSEKLFF

cdr3_length: 15
v_call: TRBV4-3
d_call: NA
j_call: TRBJ1-1
cdr3_aa: CASSQDSFANTEAFF

cdr3_length: 14
v_call: TRBV6-1
d_call: NA
j_call: TRBJ2-2
cdr3_aa: CASSEGTDTGELFF

cdr3_length: 11
v_call: TRBV30
d_call: NA
j_call: TRBJ2-5
cdr3_aa: CAFSRQETQYF

cdr3_length: 13
v_call: TRBV18
d_call: NA
j_call: TRBJ2-1
cdr3_aa: CASSVLGGREQFF

cdr3_length: 16
v_call: TRBV5-5
d_call: TRBD2
j_call: TRBJ2-7
cdr3_aa: CASSLGLAGPSYEQYF

cdr3_length: 15
v_call: TRBV5-5
d_call: NA
j_call: TRBJ2-7
cdr3_aa: CASSFTNYRTYEQYF

cdr3_length: 15
v_call: TRBV23-1
d_call: NA
j_call: TRBJ1-1
cdr3_aa: CASASRGIMNTEAFF

cdr3_length: 16
v_call: TRBV6-2/TRBV6-3
d_call: TRBD1
j_call: TRBJ1-1
cdr3_aa: CASSPVPGTANTEAFF

cdr3_length: 14
v_call: TRBV25-1
d_call: TRBD2
j_call: TRBJ2-1
cdr3_aa: CASSISGRANEQFF

cdr3_length: 11
v_call: TRBV19
d_call: TRBD1
j_call: TRBJ1-2
cdr3_aa: CASRTGGGYTF

cdr3_length: 15
v_call: TRBV2
d_call: NA
j_call: TRBJ2-1
cdr3_aa: CASSEASGGLDEQFF

cdr3_length: 14
v_call: TRBV5-6
d_call: NA
j_call: TRBJ1-5
cdr3_aa: CASSLAGWGQPQHF

cdr3_length: 15
v_call: TRBV11-2
d_call: TRBD2
j_call: TRBJ2-1
cdr3_aa: CASSLRARGNDEQFF

cdr3_length: 16
v_call: TRBV19
d_call: TRBD2
j_call: TRBJ2-3
cdr3_aa: CASSSPGLPSTDTQYF

cdr3_length: 15
v_call: TRBV18
d_call: NA
j_call: TRBJ1-1
cdr3_aa: CASSTRGAKGTEAFF

cdr3_length: 15
v_call: TRBV5-5
d_call: TRBD1
j_call: TRBJ1-5
cdr3_aa: CASSFLDRENQPQHF